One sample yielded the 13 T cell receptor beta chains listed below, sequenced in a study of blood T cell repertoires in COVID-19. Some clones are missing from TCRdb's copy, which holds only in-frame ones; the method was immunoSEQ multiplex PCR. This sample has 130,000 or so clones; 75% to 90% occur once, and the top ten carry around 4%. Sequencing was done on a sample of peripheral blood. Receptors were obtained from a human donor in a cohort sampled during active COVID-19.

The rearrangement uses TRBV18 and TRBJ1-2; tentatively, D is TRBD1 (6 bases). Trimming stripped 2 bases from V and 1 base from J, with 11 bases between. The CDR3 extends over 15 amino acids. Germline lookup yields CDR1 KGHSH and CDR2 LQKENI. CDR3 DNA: TGTGCCAGCTCACCAGAGGCAGGGGTTAACTATGGCTACACCTTC. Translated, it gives CASSPEAGVNYGYTF.

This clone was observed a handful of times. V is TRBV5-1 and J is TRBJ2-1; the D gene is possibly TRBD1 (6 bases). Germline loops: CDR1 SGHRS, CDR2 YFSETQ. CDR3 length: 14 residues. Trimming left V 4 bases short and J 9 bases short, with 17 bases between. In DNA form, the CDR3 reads TGCGCCAGCAGCCAGGACAGCCCCTACGGTGAGCAGTTCTTC. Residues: CASSQDSPYGEQFF.

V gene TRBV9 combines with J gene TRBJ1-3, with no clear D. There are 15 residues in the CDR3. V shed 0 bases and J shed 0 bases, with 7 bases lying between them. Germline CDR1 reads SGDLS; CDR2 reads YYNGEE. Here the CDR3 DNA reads TGTGCCAGCAGCGTAGTCCCGTACTCTGGAAACACCATATATTTT. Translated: CASSVVPYSGNTIYF.

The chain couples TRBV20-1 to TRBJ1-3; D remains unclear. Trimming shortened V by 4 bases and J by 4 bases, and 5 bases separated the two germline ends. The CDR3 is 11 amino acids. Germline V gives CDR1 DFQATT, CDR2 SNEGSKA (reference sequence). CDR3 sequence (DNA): TGCAGTGCTATACAGGGAAACACCATATATTTT. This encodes CSAIQGNTIYF.

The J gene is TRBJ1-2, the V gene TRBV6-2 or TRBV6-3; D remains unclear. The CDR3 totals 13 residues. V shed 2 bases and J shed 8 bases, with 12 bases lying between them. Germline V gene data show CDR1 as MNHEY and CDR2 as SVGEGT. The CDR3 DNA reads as TGTGCCAGCAGTTACCAGGCCCGGCGAGGCTACACCTTC. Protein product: CASSYQARRGYTF.

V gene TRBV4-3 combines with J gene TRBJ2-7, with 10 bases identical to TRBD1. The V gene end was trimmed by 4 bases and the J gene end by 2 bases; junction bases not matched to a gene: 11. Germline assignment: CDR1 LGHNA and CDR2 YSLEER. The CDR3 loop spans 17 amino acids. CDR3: CASSLIVTGTGAYEQYF. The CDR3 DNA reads TGCGCCAGCAGCCTTATCGTAACGGGGACAGGGGCCTACGAGCAGTACTTC.

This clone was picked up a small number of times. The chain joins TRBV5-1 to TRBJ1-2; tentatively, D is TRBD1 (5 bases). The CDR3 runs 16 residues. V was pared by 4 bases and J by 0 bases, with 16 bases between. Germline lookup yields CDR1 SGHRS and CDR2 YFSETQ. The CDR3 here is CASSPWGQITNYGYTF. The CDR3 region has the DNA TGCGCCAGCAGCCCCTGGGGCCAGATTACTAACTATGGCTACACCTTC.

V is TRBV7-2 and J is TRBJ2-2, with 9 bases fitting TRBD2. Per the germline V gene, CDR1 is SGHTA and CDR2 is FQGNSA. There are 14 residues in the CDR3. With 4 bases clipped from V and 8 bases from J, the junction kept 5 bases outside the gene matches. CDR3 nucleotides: TGTGCCAGCAGCTCTATAGCGGGAGCGGGGGAGCTGTTTTTT. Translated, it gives CASSSIAGAGELFF.

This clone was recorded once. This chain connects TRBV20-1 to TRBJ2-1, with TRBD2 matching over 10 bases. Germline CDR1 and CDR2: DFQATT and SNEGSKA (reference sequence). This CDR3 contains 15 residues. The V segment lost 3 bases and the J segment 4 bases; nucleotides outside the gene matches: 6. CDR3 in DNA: TGCAGTGCTAGTCTAGCGGGAGTAGAGTACAATGAGCAGTTCTTC. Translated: CSASLAGVEYNEQFF.

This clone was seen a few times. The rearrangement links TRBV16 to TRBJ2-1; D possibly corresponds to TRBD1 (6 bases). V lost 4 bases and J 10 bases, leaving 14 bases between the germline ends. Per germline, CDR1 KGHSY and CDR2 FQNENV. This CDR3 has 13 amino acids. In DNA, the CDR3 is TGTGCCAGCAGCCGGGACACAATAGGGGAGCAGTTCTTC. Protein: CASSRDTIGEQFF.

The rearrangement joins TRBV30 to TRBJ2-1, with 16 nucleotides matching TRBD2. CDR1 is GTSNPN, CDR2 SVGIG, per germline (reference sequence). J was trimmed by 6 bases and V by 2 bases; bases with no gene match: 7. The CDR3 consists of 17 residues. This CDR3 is CAWSPGTSGRAFNEQFF. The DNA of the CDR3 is TGTGCCTGGAGTCCCGGGACTAGCGGGAGGGCCTTCAATGAGCAGTTCTTC.

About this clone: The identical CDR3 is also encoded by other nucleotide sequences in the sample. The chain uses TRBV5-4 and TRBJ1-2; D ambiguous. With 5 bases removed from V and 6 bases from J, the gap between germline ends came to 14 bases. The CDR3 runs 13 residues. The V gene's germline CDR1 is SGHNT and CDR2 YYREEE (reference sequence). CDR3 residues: CASSLTGVDGYTF. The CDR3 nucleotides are TGTGCCAGCAGTCTCACCGGGGTTGATGGCTACACCTTC.

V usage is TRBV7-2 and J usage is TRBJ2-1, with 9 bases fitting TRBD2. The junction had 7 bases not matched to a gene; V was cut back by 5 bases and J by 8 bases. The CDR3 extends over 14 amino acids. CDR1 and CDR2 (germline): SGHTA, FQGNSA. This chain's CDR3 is CASSPRGGHDEQFF. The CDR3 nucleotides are TGTGCCAGCAGCCCGCGGGGGGGCCACGATGAGCAGTTCTTC.